These 10 T cell receptor beta chains share one sample of origin, sequenced in a study of blood T cell repertoires in COVID-19. The data were produced by immunoSEQ multiplex PCR, yet TCRdb's version contains in-frame clones alone and is incomplete. The data show 350,000 to 450,000 clones, 85% seen once. The sequenced material came from peripheral blood. The source of these receptors is a woman younger than 30 with acute or convalescent COVID-19.

The chain has TRBV9 and TRBJ1-1; 10 bases are a match to TRBD1. The CDR3 has 17 residues. With V trimmed by 0 bases and J by 4 bases, 9 bases remained unmatched. Per germline, CDR1 SGDLS and CDR2 YYNGEE. The CDR3 protein is CASSVASDRGLGTEAFF. The CDR3 bases are TGTGCCAGCAGCGTAGCTTCTGACAGGGGGCTGGGCACTGAAGCTTTCTTT.

Only a few counts were recorded for this clone. This chain uses TRBV28 with TRBJ2-7; D is unresolved. There are 14 residues in the CDR3. V was trimmed by 6 bases and J by 5 bases, leaving 17 bases between them. Germline V gene lookup returns CDR1 MDHEN and CDR2 SYDVKM. CDR3 amino acids: CASSLSVGVHEQYF. The CDR3 nucleotides read TGTGCCAGCAGCCTAAGCGTAGGAGTCCACGAGCAGTACTTC.

This clone was observed once. The rearrangement uses TRBV5-6 and TRBJ1-2; the D gene is possibly TRBD1 (5 bases). CDR1 and CDR2 from the germline V gene are SGHDT and YYEEEE. This CDR3 contains 14 residues. The V end lost 0 bases, the J end lost 8 bases, and 14 bases lay between the germline ends. The CDR3 bases are TGTGCCAGCAGCTTGGCGGCAGGGTCGCTCGGCTACACCTTC. Translating gives CASSLAAGSLGYTF.

The chain carries TRBV5-7 and TRBJ2-7, with 8 bases fitting TRBD2. TRBV5-7 is marked as an open reading frame, function uncertain. V lost 3 bases, J lost 0 bases, and 2 bases stayed unmatched. The CDR3 has 14 residues. CDR3 amino acids: CASSSSGSSYEQYF. The CDR3 DNA sequence: TGTGCCAGCAGCTCAAGCGGGAGCTCCTACGAGCAGTACTTC.

This clone was seen more than once but under ten times. The chain recombines TRBV7-6 with TRBJ1-6; TRBD1 matches at 11 bases. CDR1 is SGHVS, CDR2 FNYEAQ, per germline. CDR3 size: 15 residues. Trimming cost V 5 bases and J 15 bases; bases outside gene matches: 12. The chain's CDR3 is CASSPDRGPQSDLHF. The DNA of the CDR3 is TGTGCCAGCAGCCCGGACAGGGGGCCCCAGAGTGACCTCCACTTT.

This chain connects TRBV5-1 to TRBJ1-3; D is ambiguous. The germline CDR1 and CDR2 sequences are SGHRS and YFSETQ. Deletions cut 2 bases from V and 8 bases from J, with 17 bases between. The CDR3 totals 15 residues. CDR3 protein: CASSFGSVNRDTIYF. Written as DNA, the CDR3 is TGCGCCAGCAGCTTCGGGTCAGTGAACCGAGACACCATATATTTT.

V and J are TRBV5-1 and TRBJ1-1, with a weak D call TRBD1 (6 bases). CDR1 is SGHRS, CDR2 YFSETQ, per germline. Trimming removed 5 bases at V and 5 bases at J, with 13 bases between. The CDR3 consists of 13 residues. As DNA, the CDR3 is TGCGCCAGCAGGCCACAGGGTGTGACTGAAGCTTTCTTT. The encoded protein is CASRPQGVTEAFF.

In DNA form, the CDR3 reads TGTGCCAGCAGGCCGGACAGGGGAAATGAAAAACTGTTTTTT. This encodes CASRPDRGNEKLFF. This chain joins TRBV11-2 and TRBJ1-4, with 9 nucleotides matching TRBD1. The germline V gene encodes CDR1 SGHAT and CDR2 FQNNGV. Unmatched junction bases numbered 4, after V lost 6 bases and J lost 5 bases. CDR3 length: 14 residues.

This chain links TRBV9 with TRBJ2-3; no clear D. Germline lookup yields CDR1 SGDLS and CDR2 YYNGEE. Trimming stripped 2 bases from V and 5 bases from J, with 12 bases between. The CDR3 is 14 amino acids. CDR3 sequence: CASSVASAEDTQYF. The CDR3 nucleotides read TGTGCCAGCAGCGTTGCCAGCGCAGAAGATACGCAGTATTTT.

This clone has only a few counts. The V gene is TRBV2, the J gene TRBJ2-7; the match to TRBD1 covers 8 bases. The J segment lost 3 bases and the V segment lost 10 bases, leaving 5 bases of the junction unmatched. The length of the CDR3 is 12 residues. In germline, CDR1 is SNHLY, CDR2 FYNNEI. The CDR3: CATGQGRYEQYF. CDR3 DNA sequence: TGTGCCACCGGACAGGGCCGCTACGAGCAGTACTTC.